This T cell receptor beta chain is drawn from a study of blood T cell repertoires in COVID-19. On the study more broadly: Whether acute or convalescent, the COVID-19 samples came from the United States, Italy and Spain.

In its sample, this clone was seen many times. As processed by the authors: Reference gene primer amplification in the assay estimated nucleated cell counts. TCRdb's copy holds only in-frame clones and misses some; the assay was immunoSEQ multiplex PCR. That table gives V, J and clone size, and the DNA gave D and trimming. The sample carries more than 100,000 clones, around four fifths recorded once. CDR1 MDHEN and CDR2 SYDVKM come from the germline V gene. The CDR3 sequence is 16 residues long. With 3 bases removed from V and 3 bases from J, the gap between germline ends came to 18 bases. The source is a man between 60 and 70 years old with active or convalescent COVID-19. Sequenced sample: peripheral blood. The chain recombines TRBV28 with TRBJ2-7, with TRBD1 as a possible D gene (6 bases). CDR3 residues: CASSFGSRDTLYEQYF. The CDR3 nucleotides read TGTGCCAGCAGTTTTGGTTCTCGGGACACCCTCTACGAGCAGTACTTC.